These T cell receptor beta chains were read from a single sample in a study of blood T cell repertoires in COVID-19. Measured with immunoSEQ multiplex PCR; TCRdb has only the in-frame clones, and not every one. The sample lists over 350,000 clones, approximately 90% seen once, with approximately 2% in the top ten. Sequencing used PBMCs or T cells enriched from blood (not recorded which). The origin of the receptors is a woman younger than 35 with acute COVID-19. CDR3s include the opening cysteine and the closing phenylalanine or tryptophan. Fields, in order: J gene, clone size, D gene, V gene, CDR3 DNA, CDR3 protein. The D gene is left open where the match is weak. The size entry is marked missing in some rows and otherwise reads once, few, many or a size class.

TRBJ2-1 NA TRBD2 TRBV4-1 TGCGCCAGCAGCCAAGAGATACTAGCGGGAGGAAATGAGCAGTTCTTC CASSQEILAGGNEQFF
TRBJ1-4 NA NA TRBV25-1 TGTGCCAGCAGTGAATTGACAGTGGGGCATGAAAAACTGTTTTTT CASSELTVGHEKLFF
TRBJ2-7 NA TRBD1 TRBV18 TGTGCCAGCTCACTTTCGAAAGGACAGGGGGGTCTCGAGCAGTACTTC CASSLSKGQGGLEQYF
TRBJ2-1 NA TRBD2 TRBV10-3 TGTGCCATCAGTGAGGCGGGGACTAGGGATGAGCAGTTCTTC CAISEAGTRDEQFF
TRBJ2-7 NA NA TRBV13 TGTGCCAGCAGCTTAGGCGGGGAGAACTCCTACGAGCAGTACTTC CASSLGGENSYEQYF
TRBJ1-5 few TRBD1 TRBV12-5 TGTGCTAGTGGTTTGGAGACAGGGATGGGTCAGCCCCAGCATTTT CASGLETGMGQPQHF
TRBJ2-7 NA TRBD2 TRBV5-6 TGTGCCAGCAGCCCCGGGGGGGGAATCTACGAGCAGTACTTC CASSPGGGIYEQYF
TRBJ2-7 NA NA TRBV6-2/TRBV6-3 TGTGCCAGCAGTTACCCAAGGAGGGGCATCTCCTACGAGCAGTACTTC CASSYPRRGISYEQYF
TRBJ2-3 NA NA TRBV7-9 TGTGCCAGCAGCCCAAGGATATCGGGAGCGACGAGCACAGATACGCAGTATTTT CASSPRISGATSTDTQYF
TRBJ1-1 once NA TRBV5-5 TGTGCCAGCAGCTTGTTGTGGGGGGTGAACACTGAAGCTTTCTTT CASSLLWGVNTEAFF
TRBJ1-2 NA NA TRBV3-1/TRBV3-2 TGTGCCAGCAGCCTCGGGGGGGTGAGCTATGGCTACACCTTC CASSLGGVSYGYTF
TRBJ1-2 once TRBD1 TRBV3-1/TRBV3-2 TGTGCCAGCAGCCGACAGGGGGACTATGGCTACACCTTC CASSRQGDYGYTF
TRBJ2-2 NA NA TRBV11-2 TGTGCCAGCAGCTTAGGAGGAACCGGGGAGCTGTTTTTT CASSLGGTGELFF
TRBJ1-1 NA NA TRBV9 TGTGCCACCTCTGAAGCTTTCTTT CATSEAFF
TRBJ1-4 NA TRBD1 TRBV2 TGTGCCAGCAGGGACAGGGCGGGACGAAAACTGTTTTTT CASRDRAGRKLFF
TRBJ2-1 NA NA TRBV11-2 TGTGCCAGCAGCCCCGACCGACTAACCCTTGCGGAGCAGTTCTTC CASSPDRLTLAEQFF
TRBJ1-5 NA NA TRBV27 TGTGCCAGCAGTTTACGGGGGGATTTAAGGCCCCAGCATTTT CASSLRGDLRPQHF
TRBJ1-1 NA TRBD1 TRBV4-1 TGCGCCAGCAGCCAAGACGCAGGGGGACTGAGAACTGAAGCTTTCTTT CASSQDAGGLRTEAFF
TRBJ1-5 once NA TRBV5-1 TGCGCCAGCAGCTTGCGCGGCGGAGATCAGCCCCAGCATTTT CASSLRGGDQPQHF
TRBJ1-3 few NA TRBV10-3 TGTGCCATCACAGGCAGGACTTCTGGAAACACCATATATTTT CAITGRTSGNTIYF
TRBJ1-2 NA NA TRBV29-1 TGCAGCGTTTTTTCCCTCGATGGCTACACCTTC CSVFSLDGYTF
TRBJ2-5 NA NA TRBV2 TGTGCCAGCTCGGACCCGAGGGGGGAGACCCAGTACTTC CASSDPRGETQYF
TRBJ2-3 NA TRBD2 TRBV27 TGTGCCAGCAGTTTCCTTGGACTAGCGCTATTGGATACGCAGTATTTT CASSFLGLALLDTQYF
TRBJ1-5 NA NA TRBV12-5 TGTGCTAGTGGAATCGGGCAGCCCCAGCATTTT CASGIGQPQHF
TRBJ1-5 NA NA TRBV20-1 TGCAGTGCTAGTTTAGAGCAAGGCAATCAGCCCCAGCATTTT CSASLEQGNQPQHF
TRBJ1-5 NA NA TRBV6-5 TGTGCCAGCCGAGAGGGCGGACCCCAGCATTTT CASREGGPQHF
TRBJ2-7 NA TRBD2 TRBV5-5 TGTGCCAGCAGCTTGGCCGTATCGGCTAGCGGGGCGTCCTACGAGCAGTACTTC CASSLAVSASGASYEQYF
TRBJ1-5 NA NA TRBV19 TGTGCCAGTAGTATAGGCAGGGTGGAGAATCAGCCCCAGCATTTT CASSIGRVENQPQHF
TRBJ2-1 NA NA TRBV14 TGTGCCAGCAGAGAGAACAATGAGCAGTTCTTC CASRENNEQFF
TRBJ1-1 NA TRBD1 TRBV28 TGTGCCAGCAGAGGGACAGGGGGCAATACGAGGACTGAAGCTTTCTTT CASRGTGGNTRTEAFF